A single sample gave rise to the 30 T cell receptor beta chains below, sequenced in a study of T cell clonotyping in hematopoietic cell transplantation. Time point given: recipient sample about 28 days before transplant, after cytoreduction. The repertoire was sequenced with immunoSEQ multiplex PCR; TCRdb's copy has only in-frame clones and lacks some. Of about 76,000 clones listed, 90% to 96% are singletons. The specimen was peripheral blood mononuclear cells, collected before stem cell transplant. These receptors were taken from a woman aged 50 to 65 with acute myeloid leukemia. Some clones in this sample may be carry-over from other donors' samples.

The chain employs TRBV10-2 and TRBJ2-5; D gene unclear. This CDR3 has 13 residues. CDR1 and CDR2 from the germline V gene are WSHSY and SAAADI. Trimming pared 0 bases from V and 4 bases from J, leaving 6 bases between. In DNA, the CDR3 is TGCGCCAGCAGTGAGTCTGGGATAGAGACCCAGTACTTC. This translates into CASSESGIETQYF.

This chain uses TRBV4-1 with TRBJ1-1; D is uncertain. The length of the CDR3 is 15 residues. V gave up 0 bases and J gave up 2 bases, with 10 bases separating them. Per germline, CDR1 MGHRA and CDR2 YSYEKL. The CDR3 bases are TGCGCCAGCAGCCAAGATTCGGCCGCCAACACTGAAGCTTTCTTT. Protein: CASSQDSAANTEAFF.

Here the CDR3 reads CASSLEGAGGYTF. CDR3 sequence (DNA): TGTGCCAGCAGCTTGGAGGGGGCGGGAGGCTACACCTTC. This chain uses TRBV5-5 with TRBJ1-2; 7 nucleotides match TRBD1. CDR3 size: 13 residues. The V segment lost 0 bases and the J segment 8 bases; nucleotides outside the gene matches: 4. Germline V lookup: CDR1 SGHKS, CDR2 YYEKEE (reference sequence).

The chain is built from TRBV4-1 and TRBJ1-1; weak D call: TRBD1 (6 bases). The CDR3 totals 19 residues. CDR1 is MGHRA, CDR2 YSYEKL, per germline. V was trimmed by 3 bases and J by 1 base, leaving 24 bases between them. DNA for the CDR3: TGCGCCAGCAGCCACTGGCAGCACTCTCAGGGGTCGGGGAACACTGAAGCTTTCTTT. It yields the protein CASSHWQHSQGSGNTEAFF.

The chain has TRBV30 and TRBJ2-5; 14 nucleotides align to TRBD2. The CDR3 runs 17 residues. Trimming took 1 base from V and 5 from J; bases not matched to a gene: 9. CDR1 and CDR2 from the germline V gene are GTSNPN and SVGIG (reference sequence). The CDR3 region has the DNA TGTGCCTGGAGTGGAGGGGGACTAGCGGGAGTACGGGAGACCCAGTACTTC. This gives the protein CAWSGGGLAGVRETQYF.

This chain uses TRBV28 with TRBJ1-5, with 9 bases identical to TRBD1. The CDR3 runs 15 residues. Germline V gene data show CDR1 as MDHEN and CDR2 as SYDVKM. Trimming cost V 3 bases and J 1 base; bases outside gene matches: 1. The CDR3 protein is CASSLGTGSNQPQHF. The CDR3 region has the DNA TGTGCCAGCAGTTTGGGGACAGGGAGCAATCAGCCCCAGCATTTT.

V and J are TRBV19 and TRBJ2-2, with D unclear. Germline-derived CDR1 and CDR2 are LNHDA and SQIVND (reference sequence). V lost 3 bases and J 0 bases, leaving 11 bases between the germline ends. The CDR3 is 16 amino acids. The CDR3 spells CASSIYPSSNTGELFF. The CDR3 coding sequence is TGTGCCAGTAGTATTTATCCCAGCTCGAACACCGGGGAGCTGTTTTTT.

This rearrangement joins TRBV15 to TRBJ2-7, with 9 positions matching TRBD1. V gave up 1 base and J gave up 5 bases; unmatched junction bases: 6. Germline loops: CDR1 LNHNV, CDR2 YYDKDF (reference sequence). This CDR3 is 15 amino acids long. CDR3 amino acids: CATSRGGDRVHEQYF. The CDR3 DNA follows: TGTGCCACCAGCAGAGGGGGGGACAGGGTCCACGAGCAGTACTTC.

The CDR3 nucleotides are TGTGCCAGTAGTATAGTAGGGACCGGGGAGCTGTTTTTT. The encoded protein is CASSIVGTGELFF. This sequence joins TRBV19 and TRBJ2-2; D unresolved. Trimming took 1 base from V and 5 from J, leaving 5 bases between them. Per the germline V gene, CDR1 is LNHDA and CDR2 is SQIVND (reference sequence). The CDR3 has 13 amino acids.

The chain links TRBV2 to TRBJ2-7; D unclear. CDR1 is SNHLY and CDR2 is FYNNEI in the germline V gene. V dropped 5 bases and J dropped 9 bases, with 2 bases sitting between them. The length of the CDR3 is 8 residues. The DNA of the CDR3 is TGTGCCAGCAGTCTGCAGTACTTC. It translates to CASSLQYF.

The chain employs TRBV19 and TRBJ2-7; TRBD1 matches 7 bases. This CDR3 has 15 residues. Germline CDR1 LNHDA, CDR2 SQIVND (reference sequence). J lost 0 bases, V lost 5 bases, and 7 bases had no gene match. CDR3 DNA: TGTGCCAGTAGTCCCCGGACAGGCCTCTCCTACGAGCAGTACTTC. It is translated as CASSPRTGLSYEQYF.

This rearrangement joins TRBV18 to TRBJ2-7, with D perhaps matching TRBD2 (5 bases). This CDR3 has 14 residues. V was trimmed by 3 bases and J by 0 bases, leaving 9 bases between them. Germline V gives CDR1 KGHSH, CDR2 LQKENI. CDR3 sequence: CASSPGSDSYEQYF. CDR3 coding DNA: TGTGCCAGCTCACCGGGGAGCGACTCCTACGAGCAGTACTTC.

This clone was seen more than once but under ten times. The chain carries TRBV7-9 and TRBJ1-4; no firm D call. Germline CDR1 is SEHNR and CDR2 is FQNEAQ (reference sequence). V was shortened by 1 base and J by 4 bases, with 7 bases between the two germline ends. The CDR3 sequence is 14 residues long. This chain's CDR3 is CASSLVRNNEKLFF. As DNA, the CDR3 is TGTGCCAGCAGCTTAGTTCGGAATAATGAAAAACTGTTTTTT.

The V call is TRBV5-1, the J call TRBJ1-1; 7 bases are a match to TRBD1. V shed 4 bases, J shed 6 bases, and the junction held 6 bases outside the gene matches. The CDR3 is made up of 13 amino acids. Germline CDR1 and CDR2: SGHRS and YFSETQ. The CDR3 region is CASSNLDRAEAFF. CDR3 DNA: TGCGCCAGCAGCAACCTTGACAGGGCTGAAGCTTTCTTT.

This chain uses TRBV9 with TRBJ1-6; 9 nucleotides line up with TRBD1. V lost 3 bases to trimming and J lost 6 bases; unmatched junction nucleotides: 10. The V gene's germline CDR1 is SGDLS and CDR2 YYNGEE. CDR3 length: 17 residues. CDR3 nucleotide sequence: TGTGCCAGCAGCGCGTCAAAACAGGGGGCGCTTAATTCACCCCTCCACTTT. Translation gives CASSASKQGALNSPLHF.

V gene TRBV6-5 combines with J gene TRBJ2-5, with 10 bases identical to TRBD1. The CDR3 sequence is 14 residues long. The V gene end was trimmed by 5 bases and the J gene end by 4 bases; junction bases not matched to a gene: 4. CDR1 and CDR2 from the germline V gene are MNHEY and SVGAGI. This CDR3 is CASSPDRGRETQYF. CDR3 DNA: TGTGCCAGCAGTCCCGACAGGGGGCGAGAGACCCAGTACTTC.

The gene calls are TRBV6-5 and TRBJ1-1, with D perhaps matching TRBD1 (6 bases). Germline V gene data show CDR1 as MNHEY and CDR2 as SVGAGI. V was shortened by 6 bases and J by 4 bases, with 9 bases between the two germline ends. This CDR3 comprises 12 residues. The CDR3 spells CASSQGITEAFF. In DNA, the CDR3 is TGTGCCAGCAGCCAGGGGATCACTGAAGCTTTCTTT.

The rearrangement uses TRBV29-1 and TRBJ1-5, with TRBD1 as a possible D gene (6 bases). Germline V gene data show CDR1 as SQVTM and CDR2 as ANQGSEA. The V end was cut by 5 bases, the J end by 1 base, with 9 bases between. CDR3 length equals 13 residues. The CDR3 sequence: CSVRGESNQPQHF. CDR3 in DNA: TGCAGCGTTAGGGGGGAGAGCAATCAGCCCCAGCATTTT.

The chain is built from TRBV27 and TRBJ1-2; D is uncertain. Germline assignment: CDR1 MNHEY and CDR2 SMNVEV (reference sequence). This CDR3 spans 14 amino acids. V lost 6 bases to trimming and J lost 8 bases, with 19 bases between them. The CDR3 nucleotides are TGTGCCAGCAGCCCAAACCCCCCCGTTTACGGCTACACCTTC. Translated, it gives CASSPNPPVYGYTF.

This sequence joins TRBV9 and TRBJ2-7; TRBD1 matches at 10 bases. The V gene end was trimmed by 4 bases and the J gene end by 5 bases; junction bases not matched to a gene: 9. Germline-derived CDR1 and CDR2 are SGDLS and YYNGEE. The CDR3 covers 15 residues. CDR3 sequence reads: CASSPQGTGVDEQYF. The CDR3 region has the DNA TGTGCCAGCAGCCCACAAGGGACAGGGGTGGACGAGCAGTACTTC.

This clone was observed once. The chain uses TRBV20-1 and TRBJ1-1; the D is unclear. CDR3 length: 11 residues. The germline V and J ends were trimmed by 5 bases and 8 bases, with 12 bases remaining between them. CDR1 and CDR2 from the germline V gene are DFQATT and SNEGSKA (reference sequence). The CDR3 sequence: CSAVERPEAFF. For the CDR3, the DNA is TGCAGTGCTGTAGAGAGGCCAGAAGCTTTCTTT.

DNA for the CDR3: TGTGCCAGCAGTTCCAGAGGACAGGGGTATCGGGGCTACACCTTC. It encodes CASSSRGQGYRGYTF. This chain joins TRBV28 and TRBJ1-2; 9 positions match TRBD1. CDR1 and CDR2 (germline): MDHEN, SYDVKM. This CDR3 region has 15 residues. V lost 4 bases and J lost 8; bases outside the gene matches: 11.

The rearrangement uses TRBV29-1 and TRBJ2-3; a possible D gene is TRBD1 (6 bases). Trimming removed 8 bases at V and 2 bases at J, with 11 bases between. The CDR3 is 12 residues long. Germline V gives CDR1 SQVTM, CDR2 ANQGSEA. CDR3 region: CSPWTDTDTQYF. The CDR3 coding sequence is TGCAGCCCCTGGACAGACACAGATACGCAGTATTTT.

This clone was counted a single time. This sequence joins TRBV2 and TRBJ2-5; D gene uncertain. Germline lookup yields CDR1 SNHLY and CDR2 FYNNEI. This CDR3 contains 12 residues. V dropped 2 bases and J dropped 4 bases, with 5 bases sitting between them. As DNA, the CDR3 is TGTGCCAGCAGTGAACGGGCAGAGACCCAGTACTTC. Translation: CASSERAETQYF.

CDR3 residues: CASSLGAGNTEAFF. For the CDR3, the DNA is TGTGCCAGCAGCTTAGGTGCCGGTAACACTGAAGCTTTCTTT. The rearrangement joins TRBV7-2 to TRBJ1-1; D is ambiguous. The CDR3 is made up of 14 amino acids. Germline V gene data show CDR1 as SGHTA and CDR2 as FQGNSA. Trimming cost V 1 base and J 2 bases, with 8 bases left between them. Full variable domain (outside the CDR3, taken from reference TRBV7-2 and TRBJ1-1): GAGVSQSPSNKVTEKGKDVELRCDPISGHTALYWYRQSLGQGLEFLIYFQGNSAPDKSGLPSDRFSAERTGGSVSTLTIQRTQQEDSAVYLCASSLGAGNTEAFFGQGTRLTVV.

This chain connects TRBV30 to TRBJ1-1, with 7 bases fitting TRBD1. Germline V gives CDR1 GTSNPN, CDR2 SVGIG (reference sequence). This CDR3 is 13 amino acids long. Trimming cost V 2 bases and J 1 base; bases outside gene matches: 1. CDR3 loop: CAWSKGANTEAFF. The CDR3 DNA follows: TGTGCCTGGAGTAAGGGGGCGAACACTGAAGCTTTCTTT.

V gene TRBV5-5 combines with J gene TRBJ2-2, with D unclear. Trimming took off 4 bases at V and 1 base at J, with 8 bases between the two ends. The CDR3 spans 14 residues. Looked up from germline, CDR1 is SGHKS and CDR2 is YYEKEE (reference sequence). As DNA, the CDR3 is TGTGCCAGCAGCCGCTACCTGAACACCGGGGAGCTGTTTTTT. Protein product: CASSRYLNTGELFF. Full variable domain (remainder filled in from reference TRBV5-5 and TRBJ2-2): DAGVTQSPTHLIKTRGQQVTLRCSPISGHKSVSWYQQVLGQGPQFIFQYYEKEERGRGNFPDRFSARQFPNYSSELNVNALLLGDSALYLCASSRYLNTGELFFGEGSRLTVL.

The V and J genes are TRBV11-2 and TRBJ1-2, with D perhaps TRBD1 (5 bases). CDR1 SGHAT and CDR2 FQNNGV come from the germline V gene. The CDR3 length is 13 residues. V shed 5 bases and J shed 3 bases, with 10 bases lying between them. The CDR3 nucleotides read TGTGCCAGCAGCCCAGGGAGTCACTATGGCTACACCTTC. Translating gives CASSPGSHYGYTF.

The chain recombines TRBV5-1 with TRBJ2-2; 12 bases map to TRBD2. The CDR3 runs 16 residues. V lost 0 bases, J lost 8 bases, and 5 bases stayed unmatched. The germline V gene has CDR1 SGHRS and CDR2 YFSETQ. The CDR3 DNA is TGCGCCAGCAGCTTGGAAGGACTAGCGGGAACGGGGGAGCTGTTTTTT. It yields the protein CASSLEGLAGTGELFF.

V gene TRBV7-8 combines with J gene TRBJ1-5; D not resolved. The CDR3 totals 13 residues. Germline V gene lookup returns CDR1 SGHVS and CDR2 FQNEAQ. The V end was cut by 5 bases, the J end by 6 bases, with 11 bases between. CDR3 sequence: CASSHDIVQPQHF. As DNA, the CDR3 is TGTGCCAGCAGCCACGACATCGTTCAGCCCCAGCATTTT.